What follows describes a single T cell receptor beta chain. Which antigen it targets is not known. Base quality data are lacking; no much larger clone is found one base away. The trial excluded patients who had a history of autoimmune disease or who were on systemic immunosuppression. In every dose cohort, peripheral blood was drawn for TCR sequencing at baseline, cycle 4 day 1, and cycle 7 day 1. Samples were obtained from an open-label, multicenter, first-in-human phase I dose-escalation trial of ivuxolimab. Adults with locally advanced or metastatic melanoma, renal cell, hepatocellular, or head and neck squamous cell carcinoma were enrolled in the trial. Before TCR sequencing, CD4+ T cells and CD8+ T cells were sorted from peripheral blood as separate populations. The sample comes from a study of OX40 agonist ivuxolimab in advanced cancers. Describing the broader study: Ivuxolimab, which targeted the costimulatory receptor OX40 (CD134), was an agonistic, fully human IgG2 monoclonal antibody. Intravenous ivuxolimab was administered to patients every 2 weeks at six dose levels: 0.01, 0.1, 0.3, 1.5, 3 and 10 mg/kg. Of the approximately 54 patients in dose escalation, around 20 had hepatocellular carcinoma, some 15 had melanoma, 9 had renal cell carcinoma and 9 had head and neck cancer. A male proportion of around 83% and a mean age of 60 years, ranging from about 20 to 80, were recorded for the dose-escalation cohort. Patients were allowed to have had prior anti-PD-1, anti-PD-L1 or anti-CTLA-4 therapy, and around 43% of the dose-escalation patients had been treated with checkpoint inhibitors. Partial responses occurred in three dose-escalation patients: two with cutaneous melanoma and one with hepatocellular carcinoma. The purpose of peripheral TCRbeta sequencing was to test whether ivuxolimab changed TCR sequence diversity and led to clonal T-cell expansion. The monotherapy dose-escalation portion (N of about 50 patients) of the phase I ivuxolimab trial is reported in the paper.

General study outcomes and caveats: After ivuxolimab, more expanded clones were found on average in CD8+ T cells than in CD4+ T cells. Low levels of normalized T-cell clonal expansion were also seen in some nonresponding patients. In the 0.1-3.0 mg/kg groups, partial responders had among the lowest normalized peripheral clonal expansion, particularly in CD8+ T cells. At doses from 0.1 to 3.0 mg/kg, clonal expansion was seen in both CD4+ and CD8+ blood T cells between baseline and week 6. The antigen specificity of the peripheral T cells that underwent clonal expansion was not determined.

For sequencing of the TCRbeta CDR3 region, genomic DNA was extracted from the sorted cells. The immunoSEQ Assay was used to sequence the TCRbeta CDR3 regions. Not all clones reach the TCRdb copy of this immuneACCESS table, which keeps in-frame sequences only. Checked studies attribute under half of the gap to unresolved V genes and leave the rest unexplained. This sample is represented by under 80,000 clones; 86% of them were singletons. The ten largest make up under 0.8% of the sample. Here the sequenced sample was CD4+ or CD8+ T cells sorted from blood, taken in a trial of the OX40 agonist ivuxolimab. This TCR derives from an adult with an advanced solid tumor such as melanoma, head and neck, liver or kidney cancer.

Read as DNA, the sequence is TGTGCCAGCAGCGCCACAGGGATGGGTGAGACCCAGTACTTC. Its protein reads: CASSATGMGETQYF. The rearranged chain carries TRBV11-1 and TRBJ2-5, with TRBD1 perhaps the D gene, on 6 matching bases. Including the terminal cysteine and phenylalanine, the CDR3 comprises 14 residues. Left in the record is the CDR3 DNA by itself, 42 bases read in frame from the first base. The germline V gene (reference sequence) yields SGHAT for CDR1 and FQDESV for CDR2. Deletion took 5 bases off V and 5 bases off J, with a span of 15 bases between the germline ends. Outside the CDR3, residues come from the reference TRBV11-1 and TRBJ2-5 proteins, so the full variable domain is: EAEVAQSPRYKITEKSQAVAFWCDPISGHATLYWYRQILGQGPELLVQFQDESVVDDSQLPKDRFSAERLKGVDSTLKIQPAELGDSAMYLCASSATGMGETQYFGPGTRLLVL.